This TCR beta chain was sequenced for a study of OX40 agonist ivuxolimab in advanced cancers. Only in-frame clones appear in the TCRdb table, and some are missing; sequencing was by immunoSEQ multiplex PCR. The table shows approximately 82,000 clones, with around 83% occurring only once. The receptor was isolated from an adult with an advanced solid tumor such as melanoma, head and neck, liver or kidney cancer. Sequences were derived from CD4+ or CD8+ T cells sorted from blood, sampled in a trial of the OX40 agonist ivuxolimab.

The CDR3 loop reads CASSPTGGGGEKLFF. In DNA, the CDR3 is TGTGCCAGCAGCCCTACAGGGGGAGGCGGTGAAAAACTGTTTTTT. This rearrangement joins TRBV7-2 to TRBJ1-4, with 8 bases aligning to TRBD1. The CDR3 has 15 residues. J lost 7 bases, V lost 5 bases, and 9 bases had no gene match. Germline V gives CDR1 SGHTA, CDR2 FQGNSA.